The subject of this entry is one T cell receptor beta chain. What it recognizes is unknown. Method: immunoSEQ multiplex PCR; TCRdb's copy keeps in-frame clones and lacks some. The sample lists 5,300 or so clones, about 96% seen once, with about 0.64% in the top ten. V was clipped by 6 bases and J by 0 bases, with 11 bases between them. CDR1 and CDR2 (germline): MDHEN, SYDVKM. The CDR3 runs 15 residues. The sample originates from a study of naive CD8 T cells in extremely preterm neonates. Extremely preterm births at roughly 22-28 weeks of gestation supplied the samples. The study, taken as a whole, reports: The authors flagged variable productive template counts in preterm samples. iChao1 richness was lowest in preterm neonates, significantly versus all ages. Compared with older groups, preterm CDR3s were shorter, with fewer N additions and less trimming. Shared CDR3 nucleotide sequences: preterm approximately 2.7%, term 0.35% to 0.4%, children 0.03% to 0.035%, adults 0.01%.

Sequencing input: naive CD8+ T cells from cord blood. This TCR derives from a boy who was born preterm. The chain carries TRBV28 and TRBJ1-4, with D hard to call. CDR3 protein: CASSATDATNEKLFF. As DNA, the CDR3 is TGTGCCAGCAGCGCAACAGACGCAACTAATGAAAAACTGTTTTTT.